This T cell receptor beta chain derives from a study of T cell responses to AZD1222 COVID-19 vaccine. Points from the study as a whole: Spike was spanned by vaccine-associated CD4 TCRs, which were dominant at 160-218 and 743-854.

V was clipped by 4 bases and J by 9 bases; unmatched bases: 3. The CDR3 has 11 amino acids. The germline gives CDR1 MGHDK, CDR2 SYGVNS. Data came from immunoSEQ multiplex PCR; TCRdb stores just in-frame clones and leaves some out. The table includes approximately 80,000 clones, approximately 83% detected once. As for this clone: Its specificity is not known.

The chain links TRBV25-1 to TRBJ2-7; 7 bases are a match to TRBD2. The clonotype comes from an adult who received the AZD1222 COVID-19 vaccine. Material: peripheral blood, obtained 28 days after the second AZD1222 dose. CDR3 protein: CASSGGGLQYF. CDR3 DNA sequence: TGTGCCAGCAGTGGGGGGGGGTTGCAGTACTTC.